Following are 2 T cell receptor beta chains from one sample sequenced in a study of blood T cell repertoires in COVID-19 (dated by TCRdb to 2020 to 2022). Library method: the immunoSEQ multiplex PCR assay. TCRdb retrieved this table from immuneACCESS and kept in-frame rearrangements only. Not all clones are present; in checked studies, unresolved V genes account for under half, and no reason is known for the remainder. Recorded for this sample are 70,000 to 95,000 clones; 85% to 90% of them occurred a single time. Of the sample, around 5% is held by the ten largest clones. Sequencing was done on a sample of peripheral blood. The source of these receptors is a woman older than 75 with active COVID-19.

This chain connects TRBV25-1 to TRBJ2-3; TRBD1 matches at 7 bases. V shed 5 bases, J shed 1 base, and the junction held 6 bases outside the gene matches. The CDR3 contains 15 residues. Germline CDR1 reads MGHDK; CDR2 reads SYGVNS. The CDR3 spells CASSSGQAGTDTQYF. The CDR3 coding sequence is TGTGCCAGCAGTTCCGGACAGGCCGGCACAGATACGCAGTATTTT.

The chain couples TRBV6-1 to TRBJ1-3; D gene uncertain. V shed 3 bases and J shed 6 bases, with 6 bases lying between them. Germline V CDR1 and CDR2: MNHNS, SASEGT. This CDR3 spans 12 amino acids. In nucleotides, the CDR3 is TGTGCCAGCAGTGAGAGGGAAAACACCATATATTTT. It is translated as CASSERENTIYF.